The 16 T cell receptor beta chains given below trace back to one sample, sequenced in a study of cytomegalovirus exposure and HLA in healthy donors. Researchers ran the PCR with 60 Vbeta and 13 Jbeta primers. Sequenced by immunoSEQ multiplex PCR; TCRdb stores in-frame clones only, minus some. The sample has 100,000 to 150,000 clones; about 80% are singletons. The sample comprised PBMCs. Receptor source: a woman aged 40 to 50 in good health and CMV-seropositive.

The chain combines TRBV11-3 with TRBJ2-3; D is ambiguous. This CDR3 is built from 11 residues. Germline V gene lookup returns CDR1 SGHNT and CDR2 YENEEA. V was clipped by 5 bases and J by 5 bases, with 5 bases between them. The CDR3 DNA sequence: TGTGCCAGCAGCCCCCGAGATACGCAGTATTTT. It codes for CASSPRDTQYF.

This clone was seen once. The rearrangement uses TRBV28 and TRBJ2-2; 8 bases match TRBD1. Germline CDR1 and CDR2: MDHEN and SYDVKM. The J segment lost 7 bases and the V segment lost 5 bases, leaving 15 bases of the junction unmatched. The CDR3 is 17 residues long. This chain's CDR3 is CASSATLGQGISGELFF. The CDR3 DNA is TGTGCCAGCAGTGCCACGCTCGGACAGGGAATAAGCGGGGAGCTGTTTTTT.

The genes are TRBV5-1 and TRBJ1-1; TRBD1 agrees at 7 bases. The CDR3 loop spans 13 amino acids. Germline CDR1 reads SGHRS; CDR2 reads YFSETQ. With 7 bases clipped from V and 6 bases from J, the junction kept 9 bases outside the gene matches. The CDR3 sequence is CASHRGPEAEAFF. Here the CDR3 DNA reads TGCGCCAGCCACAGGGGACCTGAGGCTGAAGCTTTCTTT.

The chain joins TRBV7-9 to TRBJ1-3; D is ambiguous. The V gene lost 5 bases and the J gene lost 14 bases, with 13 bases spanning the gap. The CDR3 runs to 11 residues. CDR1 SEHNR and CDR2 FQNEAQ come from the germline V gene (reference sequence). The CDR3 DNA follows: TGTGCCAGCAGCCCCATAGTCGAATTATATTTT. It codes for CASSPIVELYF.

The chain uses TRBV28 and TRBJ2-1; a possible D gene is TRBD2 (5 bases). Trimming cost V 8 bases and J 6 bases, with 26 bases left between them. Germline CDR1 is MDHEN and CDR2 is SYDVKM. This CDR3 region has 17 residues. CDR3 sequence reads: CASCPPAGSATGNEQFF. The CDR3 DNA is TGTGCCAGCTGCCCCCCCGCGGGTAGCGCGACTGGCAATGAGCAGTTCTTC.

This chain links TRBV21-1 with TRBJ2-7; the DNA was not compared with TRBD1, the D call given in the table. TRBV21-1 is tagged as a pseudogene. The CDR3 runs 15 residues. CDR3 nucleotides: TGTGCCAGCAGCAATCACAGGGTTGTAGCCTACGAGCAGTACTTC. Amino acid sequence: CASSNHRVVAYEQYF.

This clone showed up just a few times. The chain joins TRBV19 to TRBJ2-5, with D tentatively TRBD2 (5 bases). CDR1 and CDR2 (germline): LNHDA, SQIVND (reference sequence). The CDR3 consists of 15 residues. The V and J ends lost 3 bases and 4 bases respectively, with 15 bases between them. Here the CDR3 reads CASSIGVGNRETQYF. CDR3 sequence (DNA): TGTGCCAGTAGTATCGGGGTTGGCAACAGAGAGACCCAGTACTTC.

The CDR3 nucleotides are TGTGCCAGCAGCGATACCCGGACAGGGGGGACTAACTATGGCTACACCTTC. Protein product: CASSDTRTGGTNYGYTF. The chain combines TRBV9 with TRBJ1-2; 10 nucleotides match TRBD1. The V segment lost 3 bases and the J segment 0 bases; nucleotides outside the gene matches: 8. This CDR3 is 17 amino acids long. CDR1 and CDR2 from the germline V gene are SGDLS and YYNGEE.

CDR3 loop: CASSYDRVRVNTEAFF. Here the CDR3 DNA reads TGTGCCAGCAGTTACGATCGAGTCAGGGTGAACACTGAAGCTTTCTTT. J is TRBJ1-1 and V is TRBV6-5, with D possibly being TRBD1 (5 bases). Between the trimmed V and J ends, which lost 2 bases and 0 bases, there was a span of 13 bases. This CDR3 contains 16 residues. CDR1 and CDR2 from the germline V gene are MNHEY and SVGAGI.

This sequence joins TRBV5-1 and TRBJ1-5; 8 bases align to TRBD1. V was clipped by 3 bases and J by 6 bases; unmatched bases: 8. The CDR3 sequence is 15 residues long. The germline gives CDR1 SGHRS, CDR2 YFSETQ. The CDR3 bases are TGCGCCAGCAGCTCCGGACAGGGTAGCTTTCAGCCCCAGCATTTT. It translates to CASSSGQGSFQPQHF. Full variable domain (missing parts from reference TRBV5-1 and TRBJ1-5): KAGVTQTPRYLIKTRGQQVTLSCSPISGHRSVSWYQQTPGQGLQFLFEYFSETQRNKGNFPGRFSGRQFSNSRSEMNVSTLELGDSALYLCASSSGQGSFQPQHFGDGTRLSIL.

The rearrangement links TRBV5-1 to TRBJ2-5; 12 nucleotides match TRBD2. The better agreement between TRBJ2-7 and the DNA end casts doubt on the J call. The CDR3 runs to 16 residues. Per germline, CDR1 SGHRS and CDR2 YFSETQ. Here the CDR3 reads CASSFLAGGPVYEQYF. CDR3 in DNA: TGCGCCAGCAGCTTCCTAGCGGGAGGGCCCGTGTACGAGCAGTACTTC.

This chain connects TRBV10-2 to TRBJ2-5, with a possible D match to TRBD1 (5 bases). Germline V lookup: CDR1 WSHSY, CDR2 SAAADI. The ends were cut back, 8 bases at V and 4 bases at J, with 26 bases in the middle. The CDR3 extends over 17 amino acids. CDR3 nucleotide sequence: TGCGCCAGCTTCTCCTCTCTCAATATTGGACATAGAGAGACCCAGTACTTC. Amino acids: CASFSSLNIGHRETQYF.

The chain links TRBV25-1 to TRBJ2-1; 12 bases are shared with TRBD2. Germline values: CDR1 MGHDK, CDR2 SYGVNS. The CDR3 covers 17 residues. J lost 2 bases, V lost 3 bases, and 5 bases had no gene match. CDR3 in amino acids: CASSEPSSGRAYNEQFF. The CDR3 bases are TGTGCCAGCAGTGAGCCCTCTAGCGGGAGGGCCTACAATGAGCAGTTCTTC.

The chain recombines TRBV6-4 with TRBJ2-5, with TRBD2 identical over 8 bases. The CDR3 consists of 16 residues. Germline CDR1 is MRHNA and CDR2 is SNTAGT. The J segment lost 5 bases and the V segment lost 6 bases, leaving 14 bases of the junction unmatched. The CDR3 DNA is TGTGCCAGCAGCCCCGTCGGGAGGGCGGGGATGGAGACCCAGTACTTC. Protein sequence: CASSPVGRAGMETQYF.

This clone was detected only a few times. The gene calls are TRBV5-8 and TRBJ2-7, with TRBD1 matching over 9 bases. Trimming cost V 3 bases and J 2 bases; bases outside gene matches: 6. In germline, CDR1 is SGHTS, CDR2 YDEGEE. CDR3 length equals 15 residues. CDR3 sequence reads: CASSSTGTGTYEQYF. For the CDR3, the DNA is TGTGCCAGCAGCTCAACCGGGACAGGGACCTACGAGCAGTACTTC.

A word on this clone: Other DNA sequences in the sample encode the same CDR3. The CDR3 DNA reads TGTGCCAGCAGTGTCCAACTTATTCTGACTAGCGGGAGCTCCTACGAGCAGTACTTC. This gives the protein CASSVQLILTSGSSYEQYF. The V and J genes are TRBV2 and TRBJ2-7; 12 bases align to TRBD2. The germline V gene has CDR1 SNHLY and CDR2 FYNNEI. V was clipped by 4 bases and J by 0 bases; unmatched bases: 13. The length of the CDR3 is 19 residues.